The present T cell receptor beta chain was sequenced within a study of T cell responses to AZD1222 COVID-19 vaccine. General observations from the study: Nearly half of the spike-specific TCRs reportedly recognize variant regions that carry no mutations.

This clone is a singleton in its sample. As yet, its antigen is unknown. The assay was immunoSEQ multiplex PCR, and TCRdb's table has in-frame clones only and misses some. This table has around 130,000 clones, more than 90% appearing once. Trimming removed 3 bases from V and 6 bases from J, with 7 bases in between. The CDR3 spans 12 residues. Germline values: CDR1 SGHDT, CDR2 YYEEEE. Sample: peripheral blood, taken 28 days after the second AZD1222 dose. The TCR comes from an adult who received the AZD1222 COVID-19 vaccine. The chain employs TRBV5-6 and TRBJ2-1; no clear D. For the CDR3, the DNA is TGTGCCAGCAGCTACGGCCCCAATGAGCAGTTCTTC. Translation: CASSYGPNEQFF.